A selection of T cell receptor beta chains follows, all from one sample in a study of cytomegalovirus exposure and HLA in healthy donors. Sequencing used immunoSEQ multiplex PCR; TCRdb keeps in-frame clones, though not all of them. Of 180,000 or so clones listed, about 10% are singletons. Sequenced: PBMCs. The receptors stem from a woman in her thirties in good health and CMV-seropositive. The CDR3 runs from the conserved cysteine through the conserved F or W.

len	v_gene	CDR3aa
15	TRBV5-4	CASSSRDRWINEQFF
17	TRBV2	CASSQGTPGRSTDTQYF
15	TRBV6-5	CASRVYSGLYEKQYF
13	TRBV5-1	CASSWASVDTQYF
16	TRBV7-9	CASSLGLAGGPDTQYF
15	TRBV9	CASSALAGGKGEQFF
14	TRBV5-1	CASSLATESYEQYF
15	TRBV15	CATSRQEGRTGELFF
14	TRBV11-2	CASSPLASGNTIYF
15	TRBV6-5	CASSYSIRGNTEAFF
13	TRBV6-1	CASSRGMTGELFF
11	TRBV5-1	CASSLSEKQYF
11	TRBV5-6	CASRQGREQFF
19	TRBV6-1	CASSGLRDRGLAGGYEQYF
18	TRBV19	CASSIRGQGSPSNYEQYF
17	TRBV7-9	CASSHGLAGTGANVLTF
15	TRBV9	CASSPGLAGIYEQYF
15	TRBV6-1	CASSDPSGRRETQYF
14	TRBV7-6	CASSLWAGEQPQHF
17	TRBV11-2	CASSRPGTSILTYEQYF
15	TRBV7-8	CASSLGLAVSYEQYF
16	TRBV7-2	CASSLVFAGSGTEAFF
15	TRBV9	CASSLSVGRTIEAFF
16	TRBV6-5	CASSLLRTSGTVELFF
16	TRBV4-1	CASSQGRRGVADTQYF
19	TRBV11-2	CASSFGANYLAGGSHEQFF
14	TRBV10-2	CASSEGDRGYEQYF
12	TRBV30	CAWKRLVNTQYF